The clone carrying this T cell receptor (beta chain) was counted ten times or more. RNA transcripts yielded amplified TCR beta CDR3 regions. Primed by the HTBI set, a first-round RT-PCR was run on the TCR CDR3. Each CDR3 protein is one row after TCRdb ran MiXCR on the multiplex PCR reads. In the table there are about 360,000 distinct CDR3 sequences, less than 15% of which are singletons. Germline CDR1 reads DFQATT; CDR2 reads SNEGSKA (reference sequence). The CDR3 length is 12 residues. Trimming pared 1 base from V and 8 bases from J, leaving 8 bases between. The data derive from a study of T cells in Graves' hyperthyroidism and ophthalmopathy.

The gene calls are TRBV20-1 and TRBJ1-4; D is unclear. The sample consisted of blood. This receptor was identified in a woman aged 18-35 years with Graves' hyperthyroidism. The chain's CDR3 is CSARGEREKLFF. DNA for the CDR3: TGCAGTGCTAGAGGGGAAAGGGAAAAACTGTTTTTT.